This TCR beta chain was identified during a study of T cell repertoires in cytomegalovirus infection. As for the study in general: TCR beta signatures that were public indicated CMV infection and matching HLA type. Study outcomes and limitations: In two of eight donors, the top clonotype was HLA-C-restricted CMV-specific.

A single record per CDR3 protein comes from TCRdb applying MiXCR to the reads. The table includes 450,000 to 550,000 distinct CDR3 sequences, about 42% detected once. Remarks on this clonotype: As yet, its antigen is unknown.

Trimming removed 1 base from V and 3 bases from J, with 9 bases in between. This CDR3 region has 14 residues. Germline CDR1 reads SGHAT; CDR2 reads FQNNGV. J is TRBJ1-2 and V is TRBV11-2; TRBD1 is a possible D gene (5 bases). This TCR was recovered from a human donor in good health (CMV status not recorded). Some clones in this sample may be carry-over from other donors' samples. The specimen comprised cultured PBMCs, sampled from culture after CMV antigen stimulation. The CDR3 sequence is CASSLVVTDYGYTF. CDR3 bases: TGTGCCAGCAGCTTAGTGGTGACAGACTATGGCTACACCTTC.